This T cell receptor beta chain was profiled in a study of blood T cell repertoires in COVID-19. Generated by immunoSEQ multiplex PCR, the TCRdb table keeps only in-frame clones and is missing some. The data hold about 220,000 clones, with around 83% observed a single time. The CDR3 has 18 amino acids. Germline-derived CDR1 and CDR2 are SGHNT and YYREEE (reference sequence). V was cut by 4 bases and J by 0 bases, with 19 bases left in between. The rearrangement uses TRBV5-4 and TRBJ2-2, with no clear D. The clonotype originates from a woman in her sixties or seventies with COVID-19, enrolled during active disease. Material for sequencing was peripheral blood. CDR3: CASSLGILLLSNTGELFF. The CDR3, as DNA: TGTGCCAGCAGCCTAGGAATCCTATTATTATCGAACACCGGGGAGCTGTTTTTT. Variable domain in full (rest from reference TRBV5-4 and TRBJ2-2): ETGVTQSPTHLIKTRGQQVTLRCSSQSGHNTVSWYQQALGQGPQFIFQYYREEENGRGNFPPRFSGLQFPNYSSELNVNALELDDSALYLCASSLGILLLSNTGELFFGEGSRLTVL.